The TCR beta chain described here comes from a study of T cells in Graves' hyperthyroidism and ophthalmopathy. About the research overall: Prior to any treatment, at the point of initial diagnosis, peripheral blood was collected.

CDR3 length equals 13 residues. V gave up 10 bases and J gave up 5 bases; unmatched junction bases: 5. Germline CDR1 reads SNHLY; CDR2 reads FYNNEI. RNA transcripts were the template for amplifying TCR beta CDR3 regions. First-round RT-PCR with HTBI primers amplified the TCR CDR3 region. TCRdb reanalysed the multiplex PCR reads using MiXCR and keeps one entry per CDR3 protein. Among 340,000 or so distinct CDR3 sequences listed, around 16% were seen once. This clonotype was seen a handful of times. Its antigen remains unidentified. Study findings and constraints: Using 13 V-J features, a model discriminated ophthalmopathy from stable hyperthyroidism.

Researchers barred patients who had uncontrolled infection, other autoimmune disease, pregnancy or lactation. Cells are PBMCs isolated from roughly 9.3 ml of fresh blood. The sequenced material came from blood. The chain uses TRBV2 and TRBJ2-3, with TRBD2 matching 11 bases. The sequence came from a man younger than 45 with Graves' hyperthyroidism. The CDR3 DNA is TGTGCCAACTGTGGACTAGCGGGAGATACGCAGTATTTT. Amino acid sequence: CANCGLAGDTQYF.